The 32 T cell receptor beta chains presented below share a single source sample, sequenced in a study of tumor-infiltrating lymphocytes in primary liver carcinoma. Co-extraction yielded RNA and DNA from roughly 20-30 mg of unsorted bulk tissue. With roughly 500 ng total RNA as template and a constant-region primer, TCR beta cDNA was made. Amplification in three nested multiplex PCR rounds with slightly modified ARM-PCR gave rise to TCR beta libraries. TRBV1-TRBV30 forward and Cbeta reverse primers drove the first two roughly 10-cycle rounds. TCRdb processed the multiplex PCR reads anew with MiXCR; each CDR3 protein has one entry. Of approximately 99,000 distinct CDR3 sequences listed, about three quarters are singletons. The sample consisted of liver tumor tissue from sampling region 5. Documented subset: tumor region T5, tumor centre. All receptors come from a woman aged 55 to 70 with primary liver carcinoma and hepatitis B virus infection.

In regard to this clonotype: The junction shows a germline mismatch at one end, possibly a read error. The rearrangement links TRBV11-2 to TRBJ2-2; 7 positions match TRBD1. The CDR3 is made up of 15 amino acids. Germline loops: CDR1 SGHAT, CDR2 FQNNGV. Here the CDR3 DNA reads TGTGCCAGCAACGCCCGACAGGGTGGGACCGGGGACCTGTTTTTT. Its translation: CASNARQGGTGDLFF.

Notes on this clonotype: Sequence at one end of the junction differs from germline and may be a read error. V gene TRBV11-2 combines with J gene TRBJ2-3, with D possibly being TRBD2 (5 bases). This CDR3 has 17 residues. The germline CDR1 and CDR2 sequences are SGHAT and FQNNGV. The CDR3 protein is CVSSLAMGRRSTDTQYF. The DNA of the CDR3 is TGTGTCAGCAGCTTGGCAATGGGGAGAAGGAGCACAGATACGCAGTATTTC.

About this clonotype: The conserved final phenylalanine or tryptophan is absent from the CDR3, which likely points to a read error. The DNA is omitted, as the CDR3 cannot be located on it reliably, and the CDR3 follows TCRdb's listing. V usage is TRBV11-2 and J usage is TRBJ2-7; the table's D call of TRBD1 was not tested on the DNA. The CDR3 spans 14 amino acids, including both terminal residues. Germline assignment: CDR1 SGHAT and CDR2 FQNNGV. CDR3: CASSFQWVGGEQYL.

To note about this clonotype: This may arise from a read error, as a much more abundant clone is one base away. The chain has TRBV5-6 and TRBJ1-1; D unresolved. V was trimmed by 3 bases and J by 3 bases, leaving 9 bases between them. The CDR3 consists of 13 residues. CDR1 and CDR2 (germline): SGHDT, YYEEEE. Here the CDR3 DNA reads TGTGCCAGCAGCTGGCCGAGAGACACTGAAGCTTTCTTT. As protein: CASSWPRDTEAFF.

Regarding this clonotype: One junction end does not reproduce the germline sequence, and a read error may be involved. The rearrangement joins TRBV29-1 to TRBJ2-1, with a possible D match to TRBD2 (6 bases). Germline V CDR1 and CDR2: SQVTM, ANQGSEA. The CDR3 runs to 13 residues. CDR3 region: CIAPRGGGNDQFF. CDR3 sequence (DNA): TGCATCGCCCCAAGGGGTGGGGGGAATGACCAGTTCTTC.

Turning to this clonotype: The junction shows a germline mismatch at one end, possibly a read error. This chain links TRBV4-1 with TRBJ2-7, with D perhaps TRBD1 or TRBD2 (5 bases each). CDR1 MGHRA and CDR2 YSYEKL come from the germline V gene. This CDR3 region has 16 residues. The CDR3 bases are TGCACCAGCAGCCAAGGGTATTCGGGACCCACCTACGAGCAATACTTC. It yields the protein CTSSQGYSGPTYEQYF.

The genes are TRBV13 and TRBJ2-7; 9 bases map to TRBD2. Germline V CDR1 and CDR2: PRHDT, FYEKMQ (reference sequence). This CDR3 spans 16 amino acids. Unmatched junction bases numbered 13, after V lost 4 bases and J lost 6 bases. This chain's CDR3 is CASSSDRISGSPEQYF. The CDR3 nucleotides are TGTGCCAGCAGCTCAGACAGGATTAGCGGGAGTCCCGAGCAGTACTTC.

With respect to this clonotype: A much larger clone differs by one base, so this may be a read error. The DNA of the CDR3 is TGCAGCGCCCAAGAGCGGGAGACCGGGGAGCTGCTTTTT. It yields the protein CSAQERETGELLF. The rearrangement links TRBV29-1 to TRBJ2-2; 8 bases align to TRBD2. Germline CDR1 and CDR2: SQVTM and ANQGSEA. The CDR3 loop spans 13 amino acids.

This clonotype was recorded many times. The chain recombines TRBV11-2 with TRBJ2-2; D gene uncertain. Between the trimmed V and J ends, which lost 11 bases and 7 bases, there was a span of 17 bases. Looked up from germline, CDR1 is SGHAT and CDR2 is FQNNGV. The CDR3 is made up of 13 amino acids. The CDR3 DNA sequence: TGTGCCTGTAGCTTAGTGCGTTACGGGGAGCTGTTTTTT. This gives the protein CACSLVRYGELFF.

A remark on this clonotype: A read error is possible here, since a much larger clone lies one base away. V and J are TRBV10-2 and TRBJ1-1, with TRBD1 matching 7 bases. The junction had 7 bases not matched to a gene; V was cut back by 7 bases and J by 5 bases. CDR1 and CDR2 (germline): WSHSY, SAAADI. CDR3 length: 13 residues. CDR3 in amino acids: CASTTGALTEAFF. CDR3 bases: TGCGCCAGCACCACAGGGGCATTAACTGAAGCTTTCTTT.

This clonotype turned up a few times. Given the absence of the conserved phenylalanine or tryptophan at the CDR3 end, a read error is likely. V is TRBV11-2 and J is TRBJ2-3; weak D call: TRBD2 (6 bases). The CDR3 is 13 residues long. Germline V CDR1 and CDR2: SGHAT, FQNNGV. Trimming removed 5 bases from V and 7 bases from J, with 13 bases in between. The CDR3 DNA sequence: TGTGCCAGCAGCCTACGACGGGGGTATACGCAGTATTAT. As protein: CASSLRRGYTQYY.

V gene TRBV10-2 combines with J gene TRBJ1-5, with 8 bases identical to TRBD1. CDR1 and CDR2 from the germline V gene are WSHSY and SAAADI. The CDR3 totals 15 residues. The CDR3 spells CASGPGQGGNQPQHF. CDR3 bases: TGCGCAAGCGGACCCGGACAGGGTGGCAATCAGCCCCAGCATTTT.

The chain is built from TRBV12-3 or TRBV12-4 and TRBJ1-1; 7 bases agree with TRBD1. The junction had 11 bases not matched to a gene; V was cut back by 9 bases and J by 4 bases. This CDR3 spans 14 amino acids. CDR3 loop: CASSPQGGPTEAFF. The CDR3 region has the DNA TGTGCCAGTAGCCCGCAGGGGGGGCCCACTGAAGCTTTCTTT.

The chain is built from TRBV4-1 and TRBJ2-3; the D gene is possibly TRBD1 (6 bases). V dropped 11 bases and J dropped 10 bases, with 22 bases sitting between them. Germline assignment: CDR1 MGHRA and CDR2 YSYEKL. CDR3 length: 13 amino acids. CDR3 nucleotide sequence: TGCGCCTGCAACCAAACGAGGGGGAATGCGCAGTATTTT. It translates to CACNQTRGNAQYF.

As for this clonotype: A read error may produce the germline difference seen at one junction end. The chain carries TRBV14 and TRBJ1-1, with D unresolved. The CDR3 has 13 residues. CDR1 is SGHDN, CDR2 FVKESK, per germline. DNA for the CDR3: TGTGCCAGCAGCCTGGGCATGGGCACTGAAGTTTTCTTT. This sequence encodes CASSLGMGTEVFF.

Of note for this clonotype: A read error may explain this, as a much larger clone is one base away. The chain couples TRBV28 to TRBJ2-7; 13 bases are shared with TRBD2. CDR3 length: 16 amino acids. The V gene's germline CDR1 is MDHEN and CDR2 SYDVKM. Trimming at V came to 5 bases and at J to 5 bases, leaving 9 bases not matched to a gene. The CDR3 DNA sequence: TGTGCCAGCAGTCTAGCGGGACTAGCGGGAAGGGACGAGCAGTACTTC. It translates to CASSLAGLAGRDEQYF.

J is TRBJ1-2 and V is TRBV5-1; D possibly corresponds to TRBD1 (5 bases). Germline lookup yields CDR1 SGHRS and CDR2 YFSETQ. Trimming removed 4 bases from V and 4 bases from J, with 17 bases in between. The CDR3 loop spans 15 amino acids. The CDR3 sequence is CASSLSVGTSYGYTF. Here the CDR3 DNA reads TGCGCCAGCAGCCTGTCCGTCGGGACTTCCTATGGCTACACCTTC. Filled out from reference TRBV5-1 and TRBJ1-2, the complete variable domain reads KAGVTQTPRYLIKTRGQQVTLSCSPISGHRSVSWYQQTPGQGLQFLFEYFSETQRNKGNFPGRFSGRQFSNSRSEMNVSTLELGDSALYLCASSLSVGTSYGYTFGSGTRLTVV.

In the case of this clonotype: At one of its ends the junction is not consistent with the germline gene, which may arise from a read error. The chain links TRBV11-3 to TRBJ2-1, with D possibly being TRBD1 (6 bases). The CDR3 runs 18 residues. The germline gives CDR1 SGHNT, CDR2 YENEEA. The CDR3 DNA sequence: TGTGTCAGCAGCTTAGTCGGGGCTCAGGGGTCCCCCTACAATGAGCAGTTCTTC. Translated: CVSSLVGAQGSPYNEQFF. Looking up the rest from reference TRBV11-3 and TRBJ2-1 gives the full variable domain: EAGVVQSPRYKIIEKKQPVAFWCNPISGHNTLYWYLQNLGQGPELLIRYENEEAVDDSQLPKDRFSAERLKGVDSTLKIQPAELGDSAVYLCVSSLVGAQGSPYNEQFFGPGTRLTVL.

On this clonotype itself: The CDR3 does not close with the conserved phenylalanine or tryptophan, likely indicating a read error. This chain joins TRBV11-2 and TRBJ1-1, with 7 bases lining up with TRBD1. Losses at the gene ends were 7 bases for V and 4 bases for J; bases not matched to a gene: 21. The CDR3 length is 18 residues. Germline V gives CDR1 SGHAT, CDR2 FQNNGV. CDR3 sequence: CASNFGILYGTVSTEAFS. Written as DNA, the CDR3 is TGTGCCAGCAACTTTGGCATACTATACGGGACAGTAAGCACTGAAGCTTTCTCT.

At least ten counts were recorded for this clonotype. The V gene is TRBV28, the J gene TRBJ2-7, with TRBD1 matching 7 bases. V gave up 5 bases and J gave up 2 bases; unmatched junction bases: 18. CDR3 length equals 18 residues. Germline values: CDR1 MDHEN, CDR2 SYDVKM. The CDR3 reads CASSNRRQGVFLAYEQYF. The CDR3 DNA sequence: TGTGCCAGCAGTAACAGGCGACAGGGAGTCTTTTTGGCCTACGAGCAGTACTTC.

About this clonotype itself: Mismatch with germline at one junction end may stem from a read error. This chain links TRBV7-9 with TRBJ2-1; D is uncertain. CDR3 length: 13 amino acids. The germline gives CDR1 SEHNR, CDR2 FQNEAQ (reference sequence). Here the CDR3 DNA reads TGTACCAGCAGCCTCCCGGGCTCGTGGGTGCAGTTCTTC. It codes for CTSSLPGSWVQFF. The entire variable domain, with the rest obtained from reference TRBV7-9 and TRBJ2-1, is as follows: DTGVSQNPRHKITKRGQNVTFRCDPISEHNRLYWYRQTLGQGPEFLTYFQNEAQLEKSRLLSDRFSAERPKGSFSTLEIQRTEQGDSAMYLCTSSLPGSWVQFFGPGTRLTVL.

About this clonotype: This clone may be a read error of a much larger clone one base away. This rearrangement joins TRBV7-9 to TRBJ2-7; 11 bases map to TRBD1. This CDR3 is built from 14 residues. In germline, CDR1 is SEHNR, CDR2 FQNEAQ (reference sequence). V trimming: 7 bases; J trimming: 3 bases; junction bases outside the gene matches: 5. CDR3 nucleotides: TGTGCCAGCAACCGGACAGGGGGCGACTACGAGCAGTACTTC. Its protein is CASNRTGGDYEQYF.

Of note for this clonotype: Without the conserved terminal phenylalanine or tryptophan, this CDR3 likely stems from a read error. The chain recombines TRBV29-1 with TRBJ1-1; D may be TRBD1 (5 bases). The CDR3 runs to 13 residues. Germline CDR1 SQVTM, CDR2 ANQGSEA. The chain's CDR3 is CIVEYDRNTEAFL. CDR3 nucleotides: TGCATCGTTGAATACGACAGGAACACTGAAGCTTTCTTA.

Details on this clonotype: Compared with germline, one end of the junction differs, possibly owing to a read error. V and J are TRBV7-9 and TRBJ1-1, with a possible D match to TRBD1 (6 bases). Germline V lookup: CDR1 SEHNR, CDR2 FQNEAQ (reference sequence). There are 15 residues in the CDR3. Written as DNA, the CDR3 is TGTTCCAGCAGCATAGGGGGGTCACAGAACACTGAAGCTTTCTTT. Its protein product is CSSSIGGSQNTEAFF.

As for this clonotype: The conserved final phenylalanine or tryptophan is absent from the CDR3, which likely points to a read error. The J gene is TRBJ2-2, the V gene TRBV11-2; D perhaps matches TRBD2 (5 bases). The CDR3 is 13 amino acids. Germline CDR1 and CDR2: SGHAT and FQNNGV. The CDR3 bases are TGTACCAGCAGCCGAGAGAGGGCCGGGGAGCTGTTTTAT. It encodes CTSSRERAGELFY.

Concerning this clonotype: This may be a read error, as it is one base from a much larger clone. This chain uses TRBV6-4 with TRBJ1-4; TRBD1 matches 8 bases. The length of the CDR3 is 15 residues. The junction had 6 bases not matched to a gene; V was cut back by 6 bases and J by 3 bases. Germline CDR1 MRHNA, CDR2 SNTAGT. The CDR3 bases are TGTGCCAGCAGCCCTGACAGGGGACCTAATGAAAAACTGTTTTTT. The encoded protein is CASSPDRGPNEKLFF.

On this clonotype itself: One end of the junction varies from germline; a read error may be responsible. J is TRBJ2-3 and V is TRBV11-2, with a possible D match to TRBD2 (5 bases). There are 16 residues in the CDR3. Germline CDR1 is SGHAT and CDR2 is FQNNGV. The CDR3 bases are TGTGTCAGCAGCTTAGAATCGGGATATGACACAGATACGCAGTATTTC. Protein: CVSSLESGYDTDTQYF.

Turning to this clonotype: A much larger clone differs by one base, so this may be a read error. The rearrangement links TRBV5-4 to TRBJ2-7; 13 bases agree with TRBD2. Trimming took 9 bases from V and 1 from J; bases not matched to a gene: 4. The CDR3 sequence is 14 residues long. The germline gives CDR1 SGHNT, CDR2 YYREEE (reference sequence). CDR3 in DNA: TGTGCCATCCGGACTAGCGGGAGATCCTACGAGCAGTACTTC. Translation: CAIRTSGRSYEQYF.

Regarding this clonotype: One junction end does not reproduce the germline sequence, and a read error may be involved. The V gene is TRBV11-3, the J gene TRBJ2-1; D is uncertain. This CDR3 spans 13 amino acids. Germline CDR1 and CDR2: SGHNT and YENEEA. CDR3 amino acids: CASSLGDSNKHFF. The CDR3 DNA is TGTGCCAGCAGCTTAGGAGATAGCAATAAGCATTTCTTC.

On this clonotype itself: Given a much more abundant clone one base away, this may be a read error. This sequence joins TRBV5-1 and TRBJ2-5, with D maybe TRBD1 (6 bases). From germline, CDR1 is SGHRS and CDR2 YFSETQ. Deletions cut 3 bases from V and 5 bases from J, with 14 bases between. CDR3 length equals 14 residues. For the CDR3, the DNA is TGCGCCAGCAGCTCAGGACAGACAACGGAGACCCAGTACTTC. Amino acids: CASSSGQTTETQYF.

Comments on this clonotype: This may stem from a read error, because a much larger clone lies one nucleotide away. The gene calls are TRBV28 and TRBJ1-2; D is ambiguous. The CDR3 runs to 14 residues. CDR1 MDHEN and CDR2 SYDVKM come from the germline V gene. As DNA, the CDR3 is TGTGTCAGCAGTCCTGGGCCTACTAACTATGGCTACACCTTC. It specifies CVSSPGPTNYGYTF.

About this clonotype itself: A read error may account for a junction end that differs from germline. The CDR3 loop reads CASRSGPGPYNEQFF. The CDR3, as DNA: TGTGCCAGCAGGTCGGGACCAGGGCCCTACAATGAGCAATTCTTC. This chain uses TRBV11-2 with TRBJ2-1; either TRBD1 or TRBD2 may fit D (5 bases each). Germline V gene sequence: CDR1 SGHAT, CDR2 FQNNGV. CDR3 length equals 15 residues.